This TCR beta chain was captured by sequencing in a study of blood T cells in healthy people across ages. Regarding the study as a whole: Roughly linearly, TCR beta diversity per million T cells fell as age increased.

Notes on this clonotype: No antigen is known for it.

Germline V gene sequence: CDR1 SGHRS, CDR2 YFSETQ. Trimming cost V 4 bases and J 4 bases; bases outside gene matches: 7. The CDR3 is 16 residues long. The sample providers were healthy Caucasian people from Russia, aged roughly 6 to 90. Together with a sample-barcoded 5' primer, a J-beta primer mix was included in a second PCR lasting about 7 to 12 cycles. Unique molecular identifiers of 12 random nucleotides labeled each cDNA. TCRdb re-analysed the 5' RACE reads in MiXCR, keeping a single row per CDR3 protein. The sample includes about 970,000 distinct CDR3 sequences, about 53% of them seen just once.

The receptor comes from a woman aged 55-70 years in good health. This chain uses TRBV5-1 with TRBJ2-5; 13 bases align to TRBD2. Sequenced: blood. Here the CDR3 DNA reads TGCGCCAGCAGCCACCGGACTAGCGGGAGTGGAGAGACCCAGTACTTC. Amino acids: CASSHRTSGSGETQYF.